One and the same sample provided the 26 T cell receptor beta chains below, sequenced in a study of T cells in Graves' hyperthyroidism and ophthalmopathy. TCR beta CDR3 regions were amplified from RNA transcripts. First-round RT-PCR targeting the TCR CDR3 was performed with the HTBI primer set. Each CDR3 protein is one row after TCRdb ran MiXCR on the multiplex PCR reads. The sample shows hundreds of thousands of distinct CDR3 sequences, roughly 25% of them seen only once. The specimen was blood. These receptors originate from a man in his forties or fifties with Graves' hyperthyroidism.

As regards this clonotype: A junction boundary mismatches the germline segment, possibly from a read error. This rearrangement joins TRBV29-1 to TRBJ1-2; possibly TRBD1 for D (5 bases). The CDR3 spans 13 residues. From germline, CDR1 is SQVTM and CDR2 ANQGSEA. The CDR3 DNA reads as TGCAGCGTTGAAGATTCAGGGAACTATGGCCACACCTTC. Translating gives CSVEDSGNYGHTF.

With regard to this clonotype: The junction departs from the called germline gene at one end, perhaps through a read error. The chain is built from TRBV5-1 and TRBJ2-1; 8 bases map to TRBD2. The CDR3 is 19 residues long. The germline CDR1 and CDR2 sequences are SGHRS and YFSETQ. The CDR3 protein is CASSLWTSRRGSSHNEQFF. The CDR3 nucleotides are TGCGCCAGCAGCTTGTGGACTAGCAGGAGGGGGAGCTCCCACAATGAGCAGTTCTTC.

This clonotype came up a few times. The chain employs TRBV5-1 and TRBJ1-3; D is unclear. In germline, CDR1 is SGHRS, CDR2 YFSETQ. The V end was cut by 4 bases, the J end by 0 bases, with 11 bases between. The CDR3 runs 15 residues. The CDR3 bases are TGCGCCAGCAGCCCCGACGGATACTCTGGAAACACCATATATTTT. This codes for CASSPDGYSGNTIYF.

The chain links TRBV29-1 to TRBJ2-1, with D perhaps matching TRBD1 or TRBD2 (5 bases each). There are 12 residues in the CDR3. Per the germline V gene, CDR1 is SQVTM and CDR2 is ANQGSEA. Trimming took off 4 bases at V and 7 bases at J, with 11 bases between the two ends. CDR3 in amino acids: CSVGEGSNEQFF. For the CDR3, the DNA is TGCAGCGTTGGCGAGGGGAGTAATGAGCAGTTCTTC.

In this sample, this clonotype turned up many times. V is TRBV2 and J is TRBJ2-5; D remains unclear. CDR3 length: 12 amino acids. CDR1 SNHLY and CDR2 FYNNEI come from the germline V gene. V lost 1 base, J lost 2 bases, and 2 bases lay in between. The CDR3 loop is CASSEDQETQYF. CDR3 nucleotide sequence: TGTGCCAGCAGTGAAGATCAAGAGACCCAGTACTTC.

V and J are TRBV6-1 and TRBJ1-5, with D possibly matching TRBD1 (6 bases). The CDR3 contains 13 residues. Germline V gene sequence: CDR1 MNHNS, CDR2 SASEGT. V lost 10 bases to trimming and J lost 5 bases, with 15 bases between them. Written as DNA, the CDR3 is TGTGCCAAATCACAGGGTCCGGATCAGCCCCAGCATTTT. Translating it yields CAKSQGPDQPQHF.

This clonotype occurred a few times. This chain joins TRBV15 and TRBJ2-2; 12 nucleotides line up with TRBD1. The germline gives CDR1 LNHNV, CDR2 YYDKDF (reference sequence). V shed 3 bases and J 7 bases; nucleotides not matched to a gene: 6. This CDR3 contains 16 residues. The CDR3 is CATSSGTGGDFGELFF. Here the CDR3 DNA reads TGTGCCACCAGCAGTGGGACAGGGGGCGATTTCGGGGAGCTGTTTTTT.

The chain employs TRBV5-1 and TRBJ1-4, with 7 positions matching TRBD1. The CDR3 contains 15 residues. V trimming: 2 bases; J trimming: 4 bases; junction bases outside the gene matches: 5. Per germline, CDR1 SGHRS and CDR2 YFSETQ. The CDR3 region has the DNA TGCGCCAGCAGCTTAGAGGGACAGCTTAATGAAAAACTGTTTTTT. It is translated as CASSLEGQLNEKLFF.

This chain joins TRBV27 and TRBJ1-5; maybe TRBD1 (5 bases). Looked up from germline, CDR1 is MNHEY and CDR2 is SMNVEV (reference sequence). The CDR3 has 15 residues. Trimming cost V 6 bases and J 4 bases, with 16 bases left between them. The CDR3 sequence: CASSPIDRSNQPQHF. In nucleotides, the CDR3 is TGTGCCAGCAGCCCCATCGACAGATCAAATCAGCCCCAGCATTTT.

A note on this clonotype: The junction departs from the called germline gene at one end, perhaps through a read error. The chain carries TRBV5-5 and TRBJ1-5, with no clear D. CDR3 size: 13 residues. The V gene's germline CDR1 is SGHKS and CDR2 YYEKEE (reference sequence). The chain's CDR3 is CANSLGVDQPQHF. The CDR3, as DNA: TGTGCCAACAGCCTCGGGGTGGATCAGCCCCAGCATTTT. The variable domain in full, with the rest retrieved from reference TRBV5-5 and TRBJ1-5, is DAGVTQSPTHLIKTRGQQVTLRCSPISGHKSVSWYQQVLGQGPQFIFQYYEKEERGRGNFPDRFSARQFPNYSSELNVNALLLGDSALYLCANSLGVDQPQHFGDGTRLSIL.

This clonotype was detected a few times. The chain couples TRBV2 to TRBJ1-1; no reliable D call. V lost 4 bases and J 1 base, leaving 10 bases between the germline ends. The CDR3 has 14 residues. Looked up from germline, CDR1 is SNHLY and CDR2 is FYNNEI. The CDR3 region has the DNA TGTGCCAGCAGTGGCCCGGGCCCGAACACTGAAGCTTTCTTT. Protein: CASSGPGPNTEAFF.

This clonotype appeared a few times. The V gene is TRBV11-2, the J gene TRBJ1-3; 7 positions match TRBD1. V shed 6 bases, J shed 0 bases, and the junction held 5 bases outside the gene matches. This CDR3 spans 15 amino acids. The germline CDR1 and CDR2 sequences are SGHAT and FQNNGV. The CDR3, as DNA: TGTGCCAGCAGTGAACAGGGGACCTCTGGAAACACCATATATTTT. This translates into CASSEQGTSGNTIYF.

The table lists this clonotype with many counts. This sequence joins TRBV12-3 or TRBV12-4 and TRBJ2-5; TRBD1 agrees at 8 bases. The CDR3 contains 14 residues. Trimming at V came to 5 bases and at J to 1 base, leaving 3 bases not matched to a gene. DNA of the CDR3: TGTGCCAGCAGTCCCGGACAGGGCCAAGAGACCCAGTACTTC. Translated: CASSPGQGQETQYF.

V usage is TRBV10-1 and J usage is TRBJ1-1, with a possible D match to TRBD1 (6 bases). Trimming shortened V by 3 bases and J by 4 bases, and 12 bases separated the two germline ends. Germline V lookup: CDR1 WNHNN, CDR2 SYGVQD (reference sequence). The CDR3 extends over 14 amino acids. The CDR3 loop reads CASSDPGESTEAFF. Here the CDR3 DNA reads TGCGCCAGCAGTGATCCAGGGGAGAGCACTGAAGCTTTCTTT.

This clonotype came up a few times. The CDR3 reads CASSRVQGETQYF. CDR3 DNA: TGTGCCAGCAGCCGGGTACAGGGCGAGACCCAGTACTTC. V and J are TRBV27 and TRBJ2-5; D may be TRBD1 (6 bases). The CDR3 loop spans 13 amino acids. Germline V gene lookup returns CDR1 MNHEY and CDR2 SMNVEV (reference sequence). Trimming removed 6 bases from V and 5 bases from J, with 13 bases in between.

This chain joins TRBV4-2 and TRBJ2-2, with TRBD2 matching over 9 bases. Germline loops: CDR1 LGHNA, CDR2 YNFKEQ. The CDR3 loop spans 15 amino acids. With V trimmed by 5 bases and J by 1 base, 2 bases remained unmatched. The CDR3 DNA reads as TGTGCCAGCAGCTTTAGCGGGGGGAACACCGGGGAGCTGTTTTTT. It is translated as CASSFSGGNTGELFF.

In this sample, this clonotype turned up many times. The chain uses TRBV7-8 and TRBJ2-1, with 8 bases matching TRBD1. V shed 5 bases, J shed 3 bases, and the junction held 9 bases outside the gene matches. Germline V gene data show CDR1 as SGHVS and CDR2 as FQNEAQ. The CDR3 has 16 amino acids. CDR3 coding DNA: TGTGCCAGCAGCCCTACTTTGGACAGGGTCTACAATGAGCAGTTCTTC. Amino acid sequence: CASSPTLDRVYNEQFF.

This chain links TRBV29-1 with TRBJ2-2, with D unresolved. Germline V gives CDR1 SQVTM, CDR2 ANQGSEA. V lost 7 bases and J lost 6, with 9 bases in between. The CDR3 is 11 residues long. DNA for the CDR3: TGCAGCGGAAGTCTGGCCGGGGAGCTGTTTTTT. This translates into CSGSLAGELFF.

This clonotype turned up a few times. CDR3 sequence: CASSTSPQDTQYF. The DNA of the CDR3 is TGTGCCAGCAGTACAAGCCCCCAAGATACGCAGTATTTT. The chain is built from TRBV12-3 or TRBV12-4 and TRBJ2-3; D is uncertain. V lost 5 bases and J lost 5, with 11 bases in between. The CDR3 has 13 amino acids.

The rearrangement links TRBV20-1 to TRBJ2-3, with TRBD2 matching over 7 bases. The CDR3 spans 14 residues. The germline CDR1 and CDR2 sequences are DFQATT and SNEGSKA (reference sequence). V trimming: 2 bases; J trimming: 2 bases; junction bases outside the gene matches: 4. CDR3 in amino acids: CSARLAEITDTQYF. In nucleotides, the CDR3 is TGCAGTGCTAGACTAGCGGAGATCACAGATACGCAGTATTTT.

CDR3 in DNA: TGTGCCAGCAATCCCAGCGGGTACTCCTACGAGCAGTACTTC. This encodes CASNPSGYSYEQYF. The V gene is TRBV9, the J gene TRBJ2-7, with D maybe TRBD2 (6 bases). Germline V lookup: CDR1 SGDLS, CDR2 YYNGEE. The CDR3 length is 14 residues. The V and J ends lost 6 bases and 0 bases respectively, with 13 bases between them.

This clonotype has ten or more counts. This chain joins TRBV18 and TRBJ2-5; D not certain. This CDR3 contains 13 residues. The V gene lost 3 bases and the J gene lost 3 bases, with 8 bases spanning the gap. Germline assignment: CDR1 KGHSH and CDR2 LQKENI. The CDR3 region is CASSPNSKETQYF. The CDR3 nucleotides read TGTGCCAGCTCACCGAACAGCAAAGAGACCCAGTACTTC.

V gene TRBV5-1 combines with J gene TRBJ2-3; 7 bases line up with TRBD2. This CDR3 comprises 14 residues. Unmatched junction bases numbered 3, after V lost 0 bases and J lost 5 bases. The germline CDR1 and CDR2 sequences are SGHRS and YFSETQ. The CDR3 reads CASSLGGSLDTQYF. As DNA, the CDR3 is TGCGCCAGCAGCTTGGGCGGGAGCCTAGATACGCAGTATTTT.

V usage is TRBV20-1 and J usage is TRBJ1-5; 9 nucleotides match TRBD1. The germline V gene encodes CDR1 DFQATT and CDR2 SNEGSKA (reference sequence). V dropped 7 bases and J dropped 5; count of bases not matched to a gene: 3. The CDR3 contains 12 residues. The CDR3 spells CSVTGGDQPQHF. CDR3 sequence (DNA): TGCAGTGTTACAGGGGGCGATCAGCCCCAGCATTTT.

The table lists this clonotype with a few counts. The gene calls are TRBV3-1 and TRBJ2-1, with TRBD2 matching 9 bases. The CDR3 has 17 residues. The junction had 8 bases not matched to a gene; V was cut back by 0 bases and J by 5 bases. Germline V gene data show CDR1 as LGHDT and CDR2 as YNNKEL (reference sequence). CDR3 bases: TGTGCCAGCAGCCAAGATCGGGGGCTAGCGGGAAACAATGAGCAGTTCTTC. Translating it yields CASSQDRGLAGNNEQFF.

This clonotype came up once. The rearrangement links TRBV6-1 to TRBJ2-2; D uncertain. The CDR3 has 14 residues. CDR1 and CDR2 from the germline V gene are MNHNS and SASEGT. V lost 0 bases and J 3 bases, leaving 5 bases between the germline ends. In DNA, the CDR3 is TGTGCCAGCAGTGAAGCGCTCCACACCGGGGAGCTGTTTTTT. Amino acids: CASSEALHTGELFF.